This T cell receptor (beta chain) is drawn from a study of T-cell reconstitution after alpha-beta-depleted transplantation in children (TCRdb year 2016). In terms of the full investigation: The study quantitatively tracked T-cell immune reconstitution after TCRalphabeta/CD19-depleted allogeneic hematopoietic cell transplantation in children using TCR repertoire profiling. General conclusions and limits of the study: About two months after transplant, the apparently early recovery of alphabetaT-cell counts reportedly depended on just several hundred clones that had expanded rapidly and came from non-depleted graft cells. Hyperexpanded clone frequencies declined over subsequent months; after one year, T-cell counts and TCRbeta diversity were mostly attributed to newly produced T cells. In some patients, the high TCRbeta diversity seen at day 60 was put down to recipient T cells and intrathymic progenitors that had survived conditioning.

This clonotype has only a few counts. Which antigen it targets is not known. The record has no base qualities; no much larger clone is one base away. Read against the paper, the sample's treatment or condition label means: allogeneic hematopoietic cell transplantation with graft depleted of TCRalphabeta T cells and CD19 B cells. The children who served as transplant recipients had been given grafts of TCRalphabeta/CD19-depleted allogeneic hematopoietic cells. The CDR3 contains 12 residues, cysteine and phenylalanine counted. Only the CDR3 DNA is retained, 36 bases long and in frame from the first base. V is shortened by 3 bases, J by 5 bases, and the region joining them spans 6 bases. CDR1 and CDR2 are drawn from the germline V gene: KGHDR, SFDVKD. Library creation used PCR. Data came from an Illumina HiSeq 2500. TCR libraries were prepared with molecular barcoding, using unique molecular identifiers to normalize TCRbeta repertoire quantification. TCRdb applied fastp at Q25 and MiXCR to the public reads, then kept only in-frame beta chains. Every distinct CDR3 protein forms one entry, paired with its most common genes and DNA. The sample data list about 980,000 distinct CDR3 sequences, and about 30% of these were observed just once. Of the sample, around 30% is held by the ten largest clones.

Here the chain combines TRBV24-1 and TRBJ2-5, with no D gene named confidently. The sample was PBMCs, mostly from graft donor cells, taken 360 days after TCRalphabeta/CD19-depleted stem cell transplant. The source is a boy younger than two who had a stem cell transplant for SCID, so the T cells may come from the graft donor. CDR3 reads: CATSDLDETQYF. DNA sequence: TGTGCCACCAGTGATCTCGATGAGACCCAGTACTTC.